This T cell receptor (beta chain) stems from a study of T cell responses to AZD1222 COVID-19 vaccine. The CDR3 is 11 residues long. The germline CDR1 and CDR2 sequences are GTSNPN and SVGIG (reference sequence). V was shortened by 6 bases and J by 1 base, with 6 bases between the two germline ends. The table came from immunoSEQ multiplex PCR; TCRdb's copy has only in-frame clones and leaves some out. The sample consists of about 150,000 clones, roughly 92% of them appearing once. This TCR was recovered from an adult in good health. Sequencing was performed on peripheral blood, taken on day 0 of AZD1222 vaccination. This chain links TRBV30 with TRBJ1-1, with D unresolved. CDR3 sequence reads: CACSTNTEAFF. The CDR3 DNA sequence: TGTGCCTGTTCGACGAACACTGAAGCTTTCTTT.